This T cell receptor (beta chain) was recorded in a study of blood T cell repertoires in COVID-19. Overall study context: Spain, Italy and the United States supplied samples that represented acute and convalescent COVID-19. T cells, B-cell-depleted T cells, or PBMCs provided the cDNA or gDNA that served as material.

Study processing details: Using reference gene primer amplification, nucleated cell counts were estimated. The protocol was immunoSEQ multiplex PCR, while the TCRdb copy is restricted to in-frame clones and leaves out a portion. The DNA gave D and trimming, while V, J and clone size come from that table. The sample carries over 300,000 clones, nearly 90% recorded once. This TCR derives from a man aged 18-30 years with active or convalescent COVID-19. Source material: peripheral blood.

Here the CDR3 reads CASSPGGAHSDTQYF. For the CDR3, the DNA is TGTGCCAGTAGTCCCGGGGGGGCTCATTCAGATACGCAGTATTTT. J is TRBJ2-3 and V is TRBV19; 8 bases map to TRBD2. V lost 5 bases to trimming and J lost 4 bases; unmatched junction nucleotides: 8. In germline, CDR1 is LNHDA, CDR2 SQIVND (reference sequence). The CDR3 runs to 15 residues. Full variable domain (outside the CDR3, taken from reference TRBV19 and TRBJ2-3): DGGITQSPKYLFRKEGQNVTLSCEQNLNHDAMYWYRQDPGQGLRLIYYSQIVNDFQKGDIAEGYSVSREKKESFPLTVTSAQKNPTAFYLCASSPGGAHSDTQYFGPGTRLTVL.